The clone carrying this T cell receptor (beta chain) has only a few counts. The data belong to a study of T cell repertoires in cytomegalovirus infection. TCRdb called the reads again in MiXCR, with one record for every CDR3 protein. The sample has 300,000 to 400,000 distinct CDR3 sequences, about a sixth seen once. This sequence was found in a human donor in good health (CMV status not recorded). Some clones in this sample may be carry-over from other donors' samples. Material: PBMCs.

CDR3 DNA: TGTGCCAGCAGCCCCTACCAGAGCTCCTACGAGCAGTACTTC. The encoded protein is CASSPYQSSYEQYF. The chain links TRBV7-2 to TRBJ2-7; D is undetermined. Trimming pared 5 bases from V and 0 bases from J, leaving 11 bases between. Germline V CDR1 and CDR2: SGHTA, FQGNSA. CDR3 length equals 14 residues.